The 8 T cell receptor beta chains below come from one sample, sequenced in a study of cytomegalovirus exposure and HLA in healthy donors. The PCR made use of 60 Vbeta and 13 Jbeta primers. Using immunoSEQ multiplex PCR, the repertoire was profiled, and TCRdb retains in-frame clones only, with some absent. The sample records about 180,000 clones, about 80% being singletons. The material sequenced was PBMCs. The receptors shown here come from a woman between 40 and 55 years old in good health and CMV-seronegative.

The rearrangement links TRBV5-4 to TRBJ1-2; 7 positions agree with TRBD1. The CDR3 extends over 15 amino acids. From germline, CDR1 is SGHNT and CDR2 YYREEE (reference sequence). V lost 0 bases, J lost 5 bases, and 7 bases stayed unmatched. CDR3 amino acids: CASSLAGGILYGYTF. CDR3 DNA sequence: TGTGCCAGCAGCTTGGCAGGGGGGATCCTGTATGGCTACACCTTC.

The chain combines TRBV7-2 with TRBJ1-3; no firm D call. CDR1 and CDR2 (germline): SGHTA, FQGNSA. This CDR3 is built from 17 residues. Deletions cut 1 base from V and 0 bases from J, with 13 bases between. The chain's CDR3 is CASSLVRGSSSGNTIYF. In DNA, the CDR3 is TGTGCCAGCAGCTTAGTGCGGGGATCTAGCTCTGGAAACACCATATATTTT. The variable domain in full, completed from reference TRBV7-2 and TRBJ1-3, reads GAGVSQSPSNKVTEKGKDVELRCDPISGHTALYWYRQSLGQGLEFLIYFQGNSAPDKSGLPSDRFSAERTGGSVSTLTIQRTQQEDSAVYLCASSLVRGSSSGNTIYFGEGSWLTVV.

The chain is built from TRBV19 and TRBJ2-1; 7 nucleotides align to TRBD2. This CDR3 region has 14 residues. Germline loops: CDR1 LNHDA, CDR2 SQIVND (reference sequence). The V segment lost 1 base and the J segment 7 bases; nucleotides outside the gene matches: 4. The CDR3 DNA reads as TGTGCCAGTAGTATAGGGGGGGGGTCGAATGAGCAGTTCTTC. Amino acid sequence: CASSIGGGSNEQFF.

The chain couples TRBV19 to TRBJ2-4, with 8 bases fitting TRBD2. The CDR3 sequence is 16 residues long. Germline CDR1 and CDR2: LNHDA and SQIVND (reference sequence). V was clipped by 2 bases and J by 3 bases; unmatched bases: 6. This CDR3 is CASSISLTSVKNIQYF. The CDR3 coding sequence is TGTGCCAGTAGTATATCCCTGACTAGCGTCAAAAACATTCAGTACTTC. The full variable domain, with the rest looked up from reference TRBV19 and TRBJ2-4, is DGGITQSPKYLFRKEGQNVTLSCEQNLNHDAMYWYRQDPGQGLRLIYYSQIVNDFQKGDIAEGYSVSREKKESFPLTVTSAQKNPTAFYLCASSISLTSVKNIQYFGAGTRLSVL.

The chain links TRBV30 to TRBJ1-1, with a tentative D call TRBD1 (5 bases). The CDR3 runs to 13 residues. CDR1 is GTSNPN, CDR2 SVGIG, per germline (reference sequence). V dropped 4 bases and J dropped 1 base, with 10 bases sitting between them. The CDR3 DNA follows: TGTGCCTGGACGGGGGAGCCGAACACTGAAGCTTTCTTT. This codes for CAWTGEPNTEAFF.

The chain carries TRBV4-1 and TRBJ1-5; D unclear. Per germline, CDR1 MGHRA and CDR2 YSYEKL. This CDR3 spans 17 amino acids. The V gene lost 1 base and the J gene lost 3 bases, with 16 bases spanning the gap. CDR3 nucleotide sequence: TGCGCCAGCAGCCAAGGGAGAATTACGGCCTTCAATCAGCCCCAGCATTTT. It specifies CASSQGRITAFNQPQHF.

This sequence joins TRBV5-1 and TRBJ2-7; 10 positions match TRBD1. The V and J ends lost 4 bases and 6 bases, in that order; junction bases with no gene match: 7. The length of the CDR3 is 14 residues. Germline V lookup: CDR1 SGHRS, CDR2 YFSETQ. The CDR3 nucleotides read TGCGCCAGCAGCCCCGGACAGGGGGTGGGCGAGCAGTACTTC. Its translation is CASSPGQGVGEQYF.

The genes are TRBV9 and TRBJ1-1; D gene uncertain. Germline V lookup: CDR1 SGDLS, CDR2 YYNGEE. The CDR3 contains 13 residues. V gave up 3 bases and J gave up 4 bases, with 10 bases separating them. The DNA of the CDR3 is TGTGCCAGCAGCGACCCAGGAGGCACTGAAGCTTTCTTT. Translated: CASSDPGGTEAFF.